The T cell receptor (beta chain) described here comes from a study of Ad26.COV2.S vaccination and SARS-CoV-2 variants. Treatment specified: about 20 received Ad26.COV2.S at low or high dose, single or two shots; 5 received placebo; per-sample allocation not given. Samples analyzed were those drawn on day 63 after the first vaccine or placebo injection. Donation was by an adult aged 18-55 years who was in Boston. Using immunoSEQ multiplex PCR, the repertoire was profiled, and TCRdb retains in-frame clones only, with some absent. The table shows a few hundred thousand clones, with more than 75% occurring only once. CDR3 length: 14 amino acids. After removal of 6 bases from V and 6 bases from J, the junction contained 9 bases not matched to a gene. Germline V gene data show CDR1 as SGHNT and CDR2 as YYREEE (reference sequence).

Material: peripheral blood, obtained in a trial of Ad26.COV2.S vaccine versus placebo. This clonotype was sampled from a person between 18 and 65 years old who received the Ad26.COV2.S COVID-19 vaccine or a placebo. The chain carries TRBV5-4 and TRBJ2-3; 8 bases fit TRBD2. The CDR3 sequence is CASTPGLGTDTQYF. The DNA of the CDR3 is TGTGCCAGCACTCCGGGACTAGGGACGGATACGCAGTATTTT.